The text below deals with one T cell receptor (beta chain). The record originates from a study of shared clonotypes between healthy human individuals. Study-wide context: A donor's plate count was three for CD4 naive and three for CD4 memory; CD8 naive had two and CD8 memory one.

Sorted-subset replicate PCRs used roughly 210 ng of genomic DNA. This amount corresponded to approximately 30,000 T cell genomes. The repertoire was sequenced with immunoSEQ multiplex PCR; TCRdb's copy has only in-frame clones and lacks some. The table shows 2,100,000 or so clones, with about 94% occurring only once. Sequences were obtained from naive CD4+ T cells sorted from blood. Subset meaning: CD45RA+ positively selected. This TCR derives from a man between 18 and 29 years old in good health.

CDR3 in DNA: TGTGCCAGCAAGCCCACAGGGGGCGGGCAGCCCCAGCATTTT. It encodes CASKPTGGGQPQHF. The chain combines TRBV27 with TRBJ1-5, with TRBD1 matching 9 bases. Unmatched junction bases numbered 8, after V lost 7 bases and J lost 7 bases. CDR1 is MNHEY and CDR2 is SMNVEV in the germline V gene (reference sequence). The CDR3 runs 14 residues.